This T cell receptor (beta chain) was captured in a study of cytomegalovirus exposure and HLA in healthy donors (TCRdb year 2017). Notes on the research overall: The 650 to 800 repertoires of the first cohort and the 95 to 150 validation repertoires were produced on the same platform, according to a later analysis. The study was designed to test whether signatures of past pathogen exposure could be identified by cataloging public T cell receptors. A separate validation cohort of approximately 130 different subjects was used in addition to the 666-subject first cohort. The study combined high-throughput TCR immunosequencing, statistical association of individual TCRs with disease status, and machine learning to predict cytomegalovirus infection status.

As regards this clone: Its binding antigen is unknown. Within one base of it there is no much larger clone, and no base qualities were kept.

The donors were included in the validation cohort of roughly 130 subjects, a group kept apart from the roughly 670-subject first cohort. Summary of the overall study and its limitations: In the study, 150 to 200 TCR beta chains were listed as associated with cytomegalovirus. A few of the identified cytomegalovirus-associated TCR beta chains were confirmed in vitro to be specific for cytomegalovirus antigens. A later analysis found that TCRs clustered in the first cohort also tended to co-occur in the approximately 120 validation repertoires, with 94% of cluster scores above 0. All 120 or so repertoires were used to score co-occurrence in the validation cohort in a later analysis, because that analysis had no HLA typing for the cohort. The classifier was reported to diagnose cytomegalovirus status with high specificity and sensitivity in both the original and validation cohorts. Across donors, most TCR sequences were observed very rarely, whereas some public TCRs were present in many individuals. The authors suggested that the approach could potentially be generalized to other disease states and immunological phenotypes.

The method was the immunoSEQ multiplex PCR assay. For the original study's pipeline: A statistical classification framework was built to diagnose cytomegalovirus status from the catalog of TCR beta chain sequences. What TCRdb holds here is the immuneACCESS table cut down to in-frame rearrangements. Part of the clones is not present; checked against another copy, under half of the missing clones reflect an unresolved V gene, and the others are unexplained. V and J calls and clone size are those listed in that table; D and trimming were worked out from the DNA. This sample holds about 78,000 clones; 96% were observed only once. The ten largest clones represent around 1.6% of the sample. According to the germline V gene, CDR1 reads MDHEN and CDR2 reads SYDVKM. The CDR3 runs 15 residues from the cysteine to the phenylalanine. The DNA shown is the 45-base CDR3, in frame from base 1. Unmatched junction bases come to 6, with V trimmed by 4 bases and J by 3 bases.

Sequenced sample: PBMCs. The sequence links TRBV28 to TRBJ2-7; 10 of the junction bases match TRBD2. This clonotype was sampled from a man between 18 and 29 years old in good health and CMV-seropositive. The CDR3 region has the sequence CASSSWTSGSYEQYF. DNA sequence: TGTGCCAGCAGTTCGTGGACTAGCGGAAGCTACGAGCAGTACTTC.